What follows are 9 T cell receptor beta chains derived from one specimen sequenced in a study of T cell repertoires in cytomegalovirus infection. TCRdb itself ran the reads through MiXCR, one entry per CDR3 protein. Of about half a million distinct CDR3 sequences in the sample, roughly a third were seen once. Their recognized antigens are unknown. Source: cultured PBMCs, taken from culture after CMV antigen stimulation. These receptors were taken from a human donor in good health (CMV status not recorded). Some clones in this sample may be carry-over from other donors' samples.

This clonotype turned up a few times. The chain links TRBV7-3 to TRBJ2-7, with a weak D call TRBD2 (5 bases). This CDR3 spans 15 amino acids. Germline CDR1 reads SGHTA; CDR2 reads FQGTGA. With 1 base removed from V and 2 bases from J, the gap between germline ends came to 12 bases. In DNA form, the CDR3 reads TGTGCCAGCAGCTTAATGGCTAGCTCGGCCTACGAGCAGTACTTC. Amino acids: CASSLMASSAYEQYF.

The chain is built from TRBV6-6 and TRBJ2-7; 10 bases map to TRBD1. With 5 bases clipped from V and 0 bases from J, the junction kept 4 bases outside the gene matches. Germline-derived CDR1 and CDR2 are MNHNY and SVGAGI (reference sequence). CDR3 size: 15 residues. CDR3 coding DNA: TGTGCCAGCAGTAAGGGACAGGGGATCTCCTACGAGCAGTACTTC. Its translation is CASSKGQGISYEQYF.

This clonotype was seen a handful of times. The genes are TRBV7-6 and TRBJ2-5, with 7 bases lining up with TRBD1. The length of the CDR3 is 18 residues. The ends lost 5 bases at V and 5 bases at J; junction bases unmatched: 20. CDR1 SGHVS and CDR2 FNYEAQ come from the germline V gene. The CDR3 spells CASSAPEGASRIRETQYF. The CDR3 DNA reads as TGTGCCAGCAGCGCCCCTGAGGGGGCTAGCCGAATTAGGGAGACCCAGTACTTC.

This clonotype showed up just a few times. The chain carries TRBV7-2 and TRBJ1-3, with 8 bases identical to TRBD1. V lost 5 bases, J lost 2 bases, and 8 bases stayed unmatched. Per germline, CDR1 SGHTA and CDR2 FQGNSA. The CDR3 length is 16 residues. This CDR3 reads CASSGGQVSPGNTIYF. DNA of the CDR3: TGTGCCAGCAGCGGGGGACAGGTTTCGCCTGGAAACACCATATATTTT.

The chain has TRBV11-3 and TRBJ2-1; D is undetermined. The CDR3 extends over 15 amino acids. Trimming left V 5 bases short and J 2 bases short, with 13 bases between. Germline V lookup: CDR1 SGHNT, CDR2 YENEEA. The CDR3 here is CASSGDSATYNEQFF. In DNA form, the CDR3 reads TGTGCCAGCAGCGGCGACTCCGCTACCTACAATGAGCAGTTCTTC. Looking up the rest from reference TRBV11-3 and TRBJ2-1 gives the full variable domain: EAGVVQSPRYKIIEKKQPVAFWCNPISGHNTLYWYLQNLGQGPELLIRYENEEAVDDSQLPKDRFSAERLKGVDSTLKIQPAELGDSAVYLCASSGDSATYNEQFFGPGTRLTVL.

The chain joins TRBV19 to TRBJ2-1; D is possibly TRBD1 or TRBD2 (5 bases each). The CDR3 runs to 14 residues. The V gene lost 4 bases and the J gene lost 9 bases, with 16 bases spanning the gap. CDR1 and CDR2 (germline): LNHDA, SQIVND (reference sequence). The CDR3 sequence: CASSTRDLPTEQFF. For the CDR3, the DNA is TGTGCCAGTAGTACCCGGGACCTTCCGACTGAGCAGTTCTTC.

The chain carries TRBV29-1 and TRBJ1-4; D not resolved. This CDR3 is built from 13 residues. Germline CDR1 is SQVTM and CDR2 is ANQGSEA. V was cut by 4 bases and J by 4 bases, with 10 bases left in between. CDR3 coding DNA: TGCAGCGTTGCTGGACGGCTTAATGAAAAACTGTTTTTT. Its protein product is CSVAGRLNEKLFF. The whole variable domain, filled in from reference TRBV29-1 and TRBJ1-4, reads SAVISQKPSRDICQRGTSLTIQCQVDSQVTMMFWYRQQPGQSLTLIATANQGSEATYESGFVIDKFPISRPNLTFSTLTVSNMSPEDSSIYLCSVAGRLNEKLFFGSGTQLSVL.

This clonotype appeared many times. V usage is TRBV12-3 or TRBV12-4 and J usage is TRBJ1-2, with a possible D match to TRBD1 (5 bases). This CDR3 spans 14 amino acids. Trimming shortened V by 5 bases and J by 5 bases, and 15 bases separated the two germline ends. CDR3 coding DNA: TGTGCCAGCAGTGGGGCCGGGTGGGGTTATGGCTACACCTTC. It specifies CASSGAGWGYGYTF.

This clonotype has at least ten counts. V and J are TRBV11-3 and TRBJ2-1; 15 positions match TRBD2. The CDR3 covers 20 residues. Germline loops: CDR1 SGHNT, CDR2 YENEEA. V lost 4 bases and J lost 7; bases outside the gene matches: 17. The CDR3 coding sequence is TGTGCCAGCAGCTCCTTAAATCGGTGGACTAGCGGGAGGGTTGCGAATGAGCAGTTCTTC. It codes for CASSSLNRWTSGRVANEQFF.